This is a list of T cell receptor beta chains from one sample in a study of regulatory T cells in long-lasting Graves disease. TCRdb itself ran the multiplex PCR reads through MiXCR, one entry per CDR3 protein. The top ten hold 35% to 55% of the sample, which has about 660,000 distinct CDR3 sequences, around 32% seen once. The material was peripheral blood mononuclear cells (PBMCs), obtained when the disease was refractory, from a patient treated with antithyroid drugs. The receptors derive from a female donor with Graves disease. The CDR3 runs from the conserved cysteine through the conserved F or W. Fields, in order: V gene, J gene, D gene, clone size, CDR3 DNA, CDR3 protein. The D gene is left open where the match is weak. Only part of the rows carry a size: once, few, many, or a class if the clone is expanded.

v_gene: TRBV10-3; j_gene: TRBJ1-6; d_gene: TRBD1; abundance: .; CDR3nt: TGTGCCATCAGGGGACAGGGGGGATCACCCCTCCACTTT; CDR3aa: CAIRGQGGSPLHF
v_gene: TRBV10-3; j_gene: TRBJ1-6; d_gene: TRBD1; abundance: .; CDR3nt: TGTGCCATCAGTGAGTCCAAGGGGGCGAGTAATTCACCCCTCCACTTT; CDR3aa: CAISESKGASNSPLHF
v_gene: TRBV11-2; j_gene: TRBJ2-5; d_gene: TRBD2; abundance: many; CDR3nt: TGTGCCAGCAGCTTAGGGCGACTAGCGGATCGACAAGAGACCCAGTACTTC; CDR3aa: CASSLGRLADRQETQYF
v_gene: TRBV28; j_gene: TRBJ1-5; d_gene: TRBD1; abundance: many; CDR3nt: TGTGCCAGCAGTTTATCCCAATGGGGACAGGGCCAGCATTTT; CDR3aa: CASSLSQWGQGQHF
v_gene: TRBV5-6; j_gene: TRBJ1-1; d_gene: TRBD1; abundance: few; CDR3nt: TGTGCCAGCAGCTTGGGGACAGGAGGGGCTGAAGCTTTCTTT; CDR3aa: CASSLGTGGAEAFF
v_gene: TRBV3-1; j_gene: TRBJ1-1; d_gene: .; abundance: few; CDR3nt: TGTGCCAGCAGCCAAGAGGGGGGTGTCGGGGACGGGGGCACTGAAGCTTTCTTT; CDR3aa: CASSQEGGVGDGGTEAFF
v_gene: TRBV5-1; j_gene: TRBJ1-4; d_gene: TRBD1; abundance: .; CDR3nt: TGCGCCAGCAGCGATGACAGGGGGACTAATGAAAAACTGTTTTTT; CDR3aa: CASSDDRGTNEKLFF
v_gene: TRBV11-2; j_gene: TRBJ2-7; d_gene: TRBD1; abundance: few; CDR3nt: TGTGCCAGCAGCTTAGGAGACAGGGGGTTCTACGAGCAGTACTTC; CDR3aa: CASSLGDRGFYEQYF
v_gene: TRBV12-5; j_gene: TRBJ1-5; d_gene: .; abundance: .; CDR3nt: TGTGCTAGTGGTCCTGACCAATTTTATCAGCCCCAGCATTTT; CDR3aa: CASGPDQFYQPQHF
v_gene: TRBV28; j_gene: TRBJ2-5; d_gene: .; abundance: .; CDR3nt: TGTGCCAGCAGTAGCGGTGGGTCGGAGACCCAGTACTTC; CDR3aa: CASSSGGSETQYF
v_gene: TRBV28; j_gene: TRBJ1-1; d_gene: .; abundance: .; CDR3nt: TGTGCCAGCAGCCAAGATCCAGTGCTGAACACTGAAGCTTTCTTT; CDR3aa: CASSQDPVLNTEAFF
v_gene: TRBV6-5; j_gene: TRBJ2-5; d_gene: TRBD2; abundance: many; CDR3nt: TGTGCCAGCAGTTACTCGAACGGGGGGGAGACCCAGTACTTC; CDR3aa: CASSYSNGGETQYF
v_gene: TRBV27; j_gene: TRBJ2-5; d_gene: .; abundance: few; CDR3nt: TGTGCCAGCAGTTCCACATCAAGGGTAGCGTGGGGAGAGACCCAGTACTTC; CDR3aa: CASSSTSRVAWGETQYF
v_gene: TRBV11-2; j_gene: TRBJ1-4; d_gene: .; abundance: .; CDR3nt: TGTGCCAGCAGCTCAGGACAGCATGACGAAAAACTGTTTTTT; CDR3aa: CASSSGQHDEKLFF
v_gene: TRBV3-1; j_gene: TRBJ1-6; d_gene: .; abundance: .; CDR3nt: TGTGCCAGCAGCCAAGGGCTGGGGTTTGGTGAAACCCTCCACTTT; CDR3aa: CASSQGLGFGETLHF
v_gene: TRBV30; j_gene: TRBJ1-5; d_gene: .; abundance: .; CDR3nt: TGTGCCTGGAGTGCCGGATCCAATCAGCCCCAGCATTTT; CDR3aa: CAWSAGSNQPQHF
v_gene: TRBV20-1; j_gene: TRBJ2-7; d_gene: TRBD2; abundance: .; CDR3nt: TGCAGTGCTGGAGGGCATGGTAGCGGGAGCTACGAGCAGTACTTC; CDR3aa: CSAGGHGSGSYEQYF
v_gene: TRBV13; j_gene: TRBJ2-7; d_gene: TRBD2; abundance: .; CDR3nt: TGTGCCAGCAGCCGGAAAATAGCGGGAGGGCCTGGCGAGCAGTACTTC; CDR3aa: CASSRKIAGGPGEQYF
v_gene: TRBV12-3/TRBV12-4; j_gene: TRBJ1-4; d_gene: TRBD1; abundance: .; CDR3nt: TGTGCCAGCAGTTTTAACAGGGGCCGTGAAAAACTGTTTTTT; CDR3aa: CASSFNRGREKLFF
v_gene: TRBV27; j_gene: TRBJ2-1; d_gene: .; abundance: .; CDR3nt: TGTGCCAGCAGTGCGCTGGCGTTGCGCTCCTACAATGAGCAGTTCTTC; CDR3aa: CASSALALRSYNEQFF
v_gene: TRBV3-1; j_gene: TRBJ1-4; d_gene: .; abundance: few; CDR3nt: TGTGCCAGCAGCCAAGGCCTAGCAACTAATGAAAAACTGTTTTTT; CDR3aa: CASSQGLATNEKLFF
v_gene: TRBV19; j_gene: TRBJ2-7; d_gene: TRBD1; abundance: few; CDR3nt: TGTGCCACAGGACAGGGGGGGCCCTACGAGCAGTACTTC; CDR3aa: CATGQGGPYEQYF